This TCR beta chain appears in the sequencing data of a study of T-cell reconstitution after alpha-beta-depleted transplantation in children. General study findings and limits: T-cell counts and diversity at one year post-transplant came mainly from newly produced T cells. The origin of alpha-beta T cells about two months after transplant was reportedly several hundred expanded graft clones.

With 0 bases clipped from V and 16 bases from J, the junction kept 9 bases outside the gene matches. The V gene's germline CDR1 is MNHEY and CDR2 SVGEGT. CDR3 length equals 14 residues. A few counts support this clonotype. Its antigen is as yet unknown. Library preparation (for TCRbeta) was performed with unique molecular identifiers. TCRdb independently ran MiXCR on the PCR reads; one entry per CDR3 protein. The sample has some 830,000 distinct CDR3 sequences, 15% to 20% seen once. The chain uses TRBV6-2 or TRBV6-3 and TRBJ1-5; 10 bases map to TRBD1. The receptor was isolated from a male patient between 10 and 17 years old who had a stem cell transplant for acute lymphoblastic leukemia, so the T cells may come from the graft donor. Sequencing used PBMCs, mostly from graft donor cells, obtained 360 days after TCRalphabeta/CD19-depleted stem cell transplant. Here the CDR3 reads CASSYSQLGQGNHF. CDR3 nucleotide sequence: TGTGCCAGCAGTTACTCACAATTGGGACAGGGGAATCATTTT.